A single sample is the source of the 23 T cell receptor beta chains below, sequenced in a study of blood T cell repertoires in COVID-19. Sequencing used immunoSEQ multiplex PCR; TCRdb keeps in-frame clones, though not all of them. This sample has fewer than 120,000 clones, with roughly four fifths found just once. The sample taken for sequencing was peripheral blood. The receptor source for this set is an older woman with acute or convalescent COVID-19.

This rearrangement joins TRBV3-1 (or the pseudogene TRBV3-2) to TRBJ1-6, with D possibly being TRBD1 (5 bases). The CDR3 consists of 15 residues. Germline loops: CDR1 LGHDT, CDR2 YNNKEL (reference sequence). The V gene lost 0 bases and the J gene lost 6 bases, with 9 bases spanning the gap. In DNA form, the CDR3 reads TGTGCCAGCAGCCAAGACAGGGTCAGTAATTCACCCCTCCACTTT. Translating it yields CASSQDRVSNSPLHF.

The rearrangement uses TRBV4-3 and TRBJ2-7; no clear D gene. Germline values: CDR1 LGHNA, CDR2 YSLEER. The CDR3 consists of 14 residues. Trimming left V 4 bases short and J 4 bases short, with 14 bases between. The CDR3 here is CASSPAPTGYEQYF. The CDR3, as DNA: TGCGCCAGCAGCCCTGCCCCCACGGGTTACGAGCAGTACTTC.

The J gene is TRBJ1-1, the V gene TRBV6-5; D possibly corresponds to TRBD1 (6 bases). CDR1 is MNHEY, CDR2 SVGAGI, per germline. V lost 3 bases, J lost 1 base, and 12 bases lay in between. The CDR3 spans 15 residues. Here the CDR3 DNA reads TGTGCCAGCAGTTATGGGGGCCAGGGGAACACTGAAGCTTTCTTT. Protein product: CASSYGGQGNTEAFF.

This clone was recorded only once. The chain combines TRBV7-2 with TRBJ1-2; 7 nucleotides match TRBD1. The CDR3 runs 17 residues. Germline values: CDR1 SGHTA, CDR2 FQGNSA. Losses at the gene ends were 2 bases for V and 6 bases for J; bases not matched to a gene: 15. In DNA form, the CDR3 reads TGTGCCAGCAGCTTATATAGAGGCGGAGACAGGGTACATGGCTACACCTTC. As protein: CASSLYRGGDRVHGYTF.

The chain couples TRBV27 to TRBJ1-2; 9 bases map to TRBD1. Germline assignment: CDR1 MNHEY and CDR2 SMNVEV (reference sequence). This CDR3 is 14 amino acids long. Losses at the gene ends were 3 bases for V and 6 bases for J; bases not matched to a gene: 5. The CDR3 DNA is TGTGCCAGCAGTTTCCGGACAGGGGACAATGGCTACACCTTC. Its translation: CASSFRTGDNGYTF.

The gene calls are TRBV7-9 and TRBJ1-6; 9 nucleotides align to TRBD1. Germline values: CDR1 SEHNR, CDR2 FQNEAQ (reference sequence). J was trimmed by 7 bases and V by 8 bases; bases with no gene match: 3. The CDR3 covers 13 residues. Here the CDR3 reads CASRGTGNSPLHF. CDR3 DNA sequence: TGTGCCAGCCGGGGGACAGGGAATTCACCCCTCCACTTT.

The chain uses TRBV6-5 and TRBJ2-7; 9 bases align to TRBD1. Losses at the gene ends were 6 bases for V and 1 base for J; bases not matched to a gene: 1. Per the germline V gene, CDR1 is MNHEY and CDR2 is SVGAGI. The CDR3 spans 13 residues. The CDR3 region is CASRDRGSYEQYF. In DNA form, the CDR3 reads TGTGCCAGCAGAGACAGGGGGTCCTACGAGCAGTACTTC.

The chain has TRBV27 and TRBJ1-1, with D maybe TRBD1 (6 bases). This CDR3 is built from 14 residues. Germline CDR1 is MNHEY and CDR2 is SMNVEV (reference sequence). Deletions cut 6 bases from V and 6 bases from J, with 17 bases between. CDR3 region: CASSSDREGAEAFF. In DNA form, the CDR3 reads TGTGCCAGCAGCTCCGACCGGGAGGGGGCTGAAGCTTTCTTT.

V and J are TRBV14 and TRBJ1-5; D is unclear. This CDR3 is 12 amino acids long. V was shortened by 5 bases and J by 3 bases, with 5 bases between the two germline ends. CDR1 SGHDN and CDR2 FVKESK come from the germline V gene. The CDR3 nucleotides are TGTGCCAGCAGCTTCAACAATCAGCCCCAGCATTTT. Protein: CASSFNNQPQHF. Full variable domain (rest looked up from reference TRBV14 and TRBJ1-5): EAGVTQFPSHSVIEKGQTVTLRCDPISGHDNLYWYRRVMGKEIKFLLHFVKESKQDESGMPNNRFLAERTGGTYSTLKVQPAELEDSGVYFCASSFNNQPQHFGDGTRLSIL.

The rearrangement uses TRBV3-1 (or the pseudogene TRBV3-2) and TRBJ2-7, with 8 positions matching TRBD1. Germline V gene lookup returns CDR1 LGHDT and CDR2 YNNKEL (reference sequence). The CDR3 covers 16 residues. V gave up 1 base and J gave up 0 bases; unmatched junction bases: 5. This CDR3 is CASSQGAGQGSYEQYF. Here the CDR3 DNA reads TGTGCCAGCAGCCAAGGGGCAGGACAGGGCTCCTACGAGCAGTACTTC.

The J gene is TRBJ2-1, the V gene TRBV9; 7 nucleotides agree with TRBD1. CDR3 length: 15 residues. Per germline, CDR1 SGDLS and CDR2 YYNGEE. V shed 4 bases and J 2 bases; nucleotides not matched to a gene: 6. The CDR3 protein is CASSRWTGTYNEQFF. CDR3 DNA: TGTGCCAGCAGCCGCTGGACAGGAACCTACAATGAGCAGTTCTTC.

The chain is built from TRBV7-9 and TRBJ1-2; 8 bases fit TRBD1. The trim removed 4 bases at V and 6 bases at J, leaving 7 bases unmatched. The CDR3 loop spans 14 amino acids. CDR1 and CDR2 (germline): SEHNR, FQNEAQ (reference sequence). The CDR3 DNA reads as TGTGCCAGCAGCTACTTCCCGGACAGGGATGGCTACACCTTC. Translating it yields CASSYFPDRDGYTF.

V and J are TRBV4-3 and TRBJ1-2, with a tentative D call TRBD1 (5 bases). The CDR3 loop spans 16 amino acids. Germline V lookup: CDR1 LGHNA, CDR2 YSLEER. Between the trimmed V and J ends, which lost 4 bases and 4 bases, there was a span of 19 bases. CDR3: CASSPTSDTTVYGYTF. The CDR3, as DNA: TGCGCCAGCAGCCCGACATCGGACACTACCGTCTATGGCTACACCTTC.

As regards this clone: A far larger clone differs by one base, so this is likely a read error. The genes are TRBV27 and TRBJ1-5; no clear D gene. V lost 3 bases to trimming and J lost 2 bases, with 2 bases between them. The CDR3 totals 12 residues. Germline V gene lookup returns CDR1 MNHEY and CDR2 SMNVEV (reference sequence). In DNA form, the CDR3 reads TGTGCCAGCAGTTTCGGCAATCAGCCCCAGCATTTT. Translating gives CASSFGNQPQHF.

This chain links TRBV29-1 with TRBJ2-7; tentative D call: TRBD1 (5 bases). This CDR3 contains 14 residues. The V end lost 3 bases, the J end lost 0 bases, and 12 bases lay between the germline ends. CDR1 SQVTM and CDR2 ANQGSEA come from the germline V gene. The CDR3 sequence: CSVDLGASSYEQYF. CDR3 bases: TGCAGCGTTGACCTAGGGGCTAGCTCCTACGAGCAGTACTTC.

The chain carries TRBV11-3 and TRBJ2-5; maybe TRBD2 (6 bases). The CDR3 totals 14 residues. V shed 1 base and J shed 2 bases, with 8 bases lying between them. The V gene's germline CDR1 is SGHNT and CDR2 YENEEA. The CDR3 DNA follows: TGTGCCAGCAGCTTAGCCGGGGGACAAGAGACCCAGTACTTC. Translation: CASSLAGGQETQYF.

The chain has TRBV5-5 and TRBJ2-5; perhaps TRBD1 as D (6 bases). This CDR3 spans 14 amino acids. Looked up from germline, CDR1 is SGHKS and CDR2 is YYEKEE (reference sequence). Deletions cut 5 bases from V and 1 base from J, with 12 bases between. The chain's CDR3 is CASSSGQFQETQYF. In DNA form, the CDR3 reads TGTGCCAGCAGTTCCGGACAGTTCCAAGAGACCCAGTACTTC.

As to this clone: Other nucleotide sequences in the sample specify the same CDR3. V and J are TRBV20-1 and TRBJ2-5; D is possibly TRBD2 (6 bases). The CDR3 extends over 11 amino acids. CDR1 is DFQATT, CDR2 SNEGSKA, per germline (reference sequence). V lost 4 bases and J lost 5, with 8 bases in between. The chain's CDR3 is CSAIGGETQYF. DNA of the CDR3: TGCAGTGCTATAGGAGGGGAGACCCAGTACTTC.

The chain carries TRBV7-2 and TRBJ1-2; maybe TRBD1 (6 bases). V was pared by 3 bases and J by 3 bases, with 11 bases between. Germline CDR1 is SGHTA and CDR2 is FQGNSA. The CDR3 spans 14 residues. In DNA, the CDR3 is TGTGCCAGCAGCTTCAGGGGAGACGACTATGGCTACACCTTC. Its protein is CASSFRGDDYGYTF.

This chain uses TRBV9 with TRBJ2-2; TRBD2 agrees at 7 bases. V shed 0 bases and J 3 bases; nucleotides not matched to a gene: 5. Germline-derived CDR1 and CDR2 are SGDLS and YYNGEE. This CDR3 region has 16 residues. Written as DNA, the CDR3 is TGTGCCAGCAGCGTAGTGGCGGGGGAATACACCGGGGAGCTGTTTTTT. Protein product: CASSVVAGEYTGELFF.

The sample holds a few counts of this clone. The chain joins TRBV4-1 to TRBJ1-3; D is unclear. The germline V gene has CDR1 MGHRA and CDR2 YSYEKL. The CDR3 runs to 14 residues. With 4 bases removed from V and 8 bases from J, the gap between germline ends came to 15 bases. The CDR3 DNA reads TGCGCCAGCAGCCCTCCGACGGGAGGTTACACCATATATTTT. Translating gives CASSPPTGGYTIYF.

The chain uses TRBV3-1 (or the pseudogene TRBV3-2) and TRBJ2-3, with TRBD2 identical over 13 bases. The CDR3 contains 21 residues. Unmatched junction bases numbered 14, after V lost 2 bases and J lost 0 bases. Per germline, CDR1 LGHDT and CDR2 YNNKEL (reference sequence). CDR3 DNA: TGTGCCAGCAGCCAAACCCCGCCGACTAGCGGGGGGCCTTCTAGCACAGATACGCAGTATTTT. Its translation: CASSQTPPTSGGPSSTDTQYF.

This sequence joins TRBV12-5 and TRBJ2-7; D perhaps matches TRBD1 (6 bases). The V and J ends lost 6 bases and 3 bases respectively, with 18 bases between them. The CDR3 loop spans 15 amino acids. Germline loops: CDR1 LGHNT, CDR2 FRNRAP. CDR3 bases: TGTGCTAGTGGCCGCCCCACAGGGTCGGGCTACGAGCAGTACTTC. It specifies CASGRPTGSGYEQYF.